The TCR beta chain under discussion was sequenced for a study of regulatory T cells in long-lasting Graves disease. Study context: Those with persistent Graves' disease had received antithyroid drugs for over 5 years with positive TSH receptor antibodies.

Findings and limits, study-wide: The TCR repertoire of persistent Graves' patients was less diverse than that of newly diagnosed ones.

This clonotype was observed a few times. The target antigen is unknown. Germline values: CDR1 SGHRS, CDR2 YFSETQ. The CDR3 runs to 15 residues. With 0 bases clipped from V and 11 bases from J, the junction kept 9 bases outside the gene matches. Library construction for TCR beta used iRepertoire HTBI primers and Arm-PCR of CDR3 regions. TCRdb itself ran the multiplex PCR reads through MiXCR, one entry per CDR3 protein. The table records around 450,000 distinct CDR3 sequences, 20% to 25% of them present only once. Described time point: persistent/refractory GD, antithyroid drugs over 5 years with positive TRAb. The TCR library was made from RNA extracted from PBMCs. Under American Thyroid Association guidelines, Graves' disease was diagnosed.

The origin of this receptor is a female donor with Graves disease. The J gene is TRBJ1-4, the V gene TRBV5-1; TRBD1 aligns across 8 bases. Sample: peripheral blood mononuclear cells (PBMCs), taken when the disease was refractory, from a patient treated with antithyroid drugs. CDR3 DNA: TGCGCCAGCAGCTTGGAAGGACAGGGTCAGGGGAAACTGTTTTTT. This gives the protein CASSLEGQGQGKLFF.